Detailed here is one T cell receptor (beta chain). As yet, its antigen is unknown. Repertoires were generated with immunoSEQ multiplex PCR, while TCRdb's copy carries only in-frame clones and drops some. This sample yields some 140,000 clones, of which approximately 90% are seen a single time; less than 3.5% belongs to the top ten. This specimen comes from a study of T cell responses to AZD1222 COVID-19 vaccine. Study information: The analysis combined second doses at about 4 or about 12 weeks. Study observations and caveats: Only 5 or 6 individuals given AZD1222 were seropositive at baseline. As reported, nearly half of all spike-specific TCRs target variant regions that are unmutated. Researchers took repertoire samples only after the peak T cell response had come.

There are 16 residues in the CDR3. V gave up 0 bases and J gave up 1 base, with 12 bases separating them. The V gene's germline CDR1 is LNHDA and CDR2 SQIVND (reference sequence). The receptor comes from an adult in good health. V usage is TRBV19 and J usage is TRBJ1-1; unclear D gene. The sequences come from peripheral blood, collected on day 0 of AZD1222 vaccination. The CDR3 sequence is CASSIEGSPGNTEAFF. The CDR3 DNA reads as TGTGCCAGTAGTATAGAGGGCTCTCCGGGGAACACTGAAGCTTTCTTT.